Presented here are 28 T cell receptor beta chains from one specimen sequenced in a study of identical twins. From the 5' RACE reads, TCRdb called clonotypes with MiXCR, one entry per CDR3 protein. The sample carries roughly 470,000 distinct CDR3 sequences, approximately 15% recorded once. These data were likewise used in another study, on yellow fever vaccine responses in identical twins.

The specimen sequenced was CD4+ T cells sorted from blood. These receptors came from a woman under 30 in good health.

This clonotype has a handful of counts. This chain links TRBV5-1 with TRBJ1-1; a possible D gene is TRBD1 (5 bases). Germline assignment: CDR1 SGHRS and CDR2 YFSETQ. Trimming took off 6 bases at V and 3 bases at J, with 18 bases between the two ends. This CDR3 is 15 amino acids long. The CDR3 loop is CASMAGILKDTEAFF. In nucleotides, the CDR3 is TGCGCCAGCATGGCAGGGATATTGAAGGACACTGAAGCTTTCTTT.

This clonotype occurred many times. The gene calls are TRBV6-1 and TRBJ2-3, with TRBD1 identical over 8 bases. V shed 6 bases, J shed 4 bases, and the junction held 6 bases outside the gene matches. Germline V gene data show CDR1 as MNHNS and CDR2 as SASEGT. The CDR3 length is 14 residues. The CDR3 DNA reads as TGTGCCAGCAGGATCAAACAGGGGGCAGATACGCAGTATTTT. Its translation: CASRIKQGADTQYF.

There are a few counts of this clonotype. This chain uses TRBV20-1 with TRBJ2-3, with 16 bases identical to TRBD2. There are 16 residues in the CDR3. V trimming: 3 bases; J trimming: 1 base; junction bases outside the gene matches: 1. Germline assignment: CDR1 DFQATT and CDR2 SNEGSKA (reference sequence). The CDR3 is CSARGLAGGRTDTQYF. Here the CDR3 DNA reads TGCAGTGCTAGGGGACTAGCGGGAGGGCGCACAGATACGCAGTATTTT.

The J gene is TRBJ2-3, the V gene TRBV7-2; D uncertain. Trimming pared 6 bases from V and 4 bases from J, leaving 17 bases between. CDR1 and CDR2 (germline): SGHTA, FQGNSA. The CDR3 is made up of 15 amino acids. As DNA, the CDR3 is TGTGCCAGCAGTTATAGCAGGACCCCAGCAGATACGCAGTATTTT. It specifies CASSYSRTPADTQYF.

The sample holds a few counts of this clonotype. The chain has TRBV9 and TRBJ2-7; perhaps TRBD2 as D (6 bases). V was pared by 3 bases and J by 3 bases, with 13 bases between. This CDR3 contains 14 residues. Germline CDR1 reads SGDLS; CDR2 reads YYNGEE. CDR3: CASSGGVGGYEQYF. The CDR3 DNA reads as TGTGCCAGCAGCGGCGGGGTTGGAGGCTACGAGCAGTACTTC.

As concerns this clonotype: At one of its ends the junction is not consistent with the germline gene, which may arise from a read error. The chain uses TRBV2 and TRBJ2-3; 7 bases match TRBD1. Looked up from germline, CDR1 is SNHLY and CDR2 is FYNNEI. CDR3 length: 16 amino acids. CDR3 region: CASSSGTPRGTDAQYF. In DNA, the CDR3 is TGTGCCAGCAGCTCCGGGACCCCTCGAGGGACAGATGCGCAGTATTTT. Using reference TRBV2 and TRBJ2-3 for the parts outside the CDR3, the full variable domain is EPEVTQTPSHQVTQMGQEVILRCVPISNHLYFYWYRQILGQKVEFLVSFYNNEISEKSEIFDDQFSVERPDGSNFTLKIRSTKLEDSAMYFCASSSGTPRGTDAQYFGPGTRLTVL.

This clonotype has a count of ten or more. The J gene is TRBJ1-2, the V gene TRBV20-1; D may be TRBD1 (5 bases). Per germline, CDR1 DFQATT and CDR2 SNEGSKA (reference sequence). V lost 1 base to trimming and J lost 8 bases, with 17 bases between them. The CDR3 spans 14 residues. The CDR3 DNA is TGCAGTGCTAGAGGGGACCCCACGTTGGGAGGCTACACCTTC. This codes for CSARGDPTLGGYTF.

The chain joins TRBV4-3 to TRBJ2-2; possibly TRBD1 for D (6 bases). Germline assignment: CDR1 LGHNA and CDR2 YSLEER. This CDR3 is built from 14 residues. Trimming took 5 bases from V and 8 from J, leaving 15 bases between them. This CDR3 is CASSAGVNRGELFF. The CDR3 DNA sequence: TGCGCCAGCAGCGCAGGGGTTAATCGAGGGGAGCTGTTTTTT.

CDR3 sequence (DNA): TGTGCCAGTAGTAGAGGAACAGGGGGCAAAACCGGGGAGCTGTTTTTT. Protein: CASSRGTGGKTGELFF. This rearrangement joins TRBV19 to TRBJ2-2; 9 bases fit TRBD1. The length of the CDR3 is 16 residues. Trimming removed 4 bases from V and 5 bases from J; junction bases left unmatched: 8. Germline CDR1 LNHDA, CDR2 SQIVND (reference sequence).

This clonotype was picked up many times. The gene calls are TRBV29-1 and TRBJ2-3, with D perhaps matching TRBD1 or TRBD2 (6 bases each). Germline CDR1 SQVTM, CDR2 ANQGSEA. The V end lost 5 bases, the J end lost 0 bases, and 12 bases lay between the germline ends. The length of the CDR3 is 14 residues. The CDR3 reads CSVRGAGSTDTQYF. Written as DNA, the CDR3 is TGCAGCGTTAGGGGGGCAGGGAGCACAGATACGCAGTATTTT.

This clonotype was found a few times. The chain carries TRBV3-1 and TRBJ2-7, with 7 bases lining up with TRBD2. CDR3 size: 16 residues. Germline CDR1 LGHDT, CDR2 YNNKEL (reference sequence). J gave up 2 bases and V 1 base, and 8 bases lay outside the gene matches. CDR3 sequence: CASSQGLADQAYEQYF. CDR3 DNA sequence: TGTGCCAGCAGCCAAGGACTAGCAGACCAAGCCTACGAGCAGTACTTC.

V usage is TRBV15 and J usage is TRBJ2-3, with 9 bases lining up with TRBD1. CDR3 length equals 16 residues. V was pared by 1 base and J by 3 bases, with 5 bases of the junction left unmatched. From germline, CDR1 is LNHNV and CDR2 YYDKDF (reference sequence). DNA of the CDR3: TGTGCCACCAGCAGAGTGTTACAGGGGGCGACAGATACGCAGTATTTT. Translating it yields CATSRVLQGATDTQYF.

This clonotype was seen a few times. The CDR3 nucleotides read TGCAGTGCTAAGAAACTAAATCAGCCCCAGCATTTT. It yields the protein CSAKKLNQPQHF. The chain uses TRBV20-1 and TRBJ1-5; D is undetermined. This CDR3 has 12 residues. Germline V gives CDR1 DFQATT, CDR2 SNEGSKA (reference sequence). V was trimmed by 4 bases and J by 4 bases, leaving 8 bases between them.

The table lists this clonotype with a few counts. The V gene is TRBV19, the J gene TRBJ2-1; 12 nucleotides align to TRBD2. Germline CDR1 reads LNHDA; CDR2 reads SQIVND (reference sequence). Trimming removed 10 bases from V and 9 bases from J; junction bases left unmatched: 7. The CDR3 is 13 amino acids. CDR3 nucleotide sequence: TGTGCCACCCGGACTAGCGGGACGAGTGAGCAGTTCTTC. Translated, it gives CATRTSGTSEQFF.

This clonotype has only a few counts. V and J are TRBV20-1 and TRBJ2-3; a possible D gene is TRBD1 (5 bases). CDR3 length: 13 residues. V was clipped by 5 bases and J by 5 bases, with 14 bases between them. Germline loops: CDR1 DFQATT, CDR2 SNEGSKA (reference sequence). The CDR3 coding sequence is TGCAGTGCTCCCCCCCGAAGGGGAGATACGCAGTATTTT. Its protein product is CSAPPRRGDTQYF.

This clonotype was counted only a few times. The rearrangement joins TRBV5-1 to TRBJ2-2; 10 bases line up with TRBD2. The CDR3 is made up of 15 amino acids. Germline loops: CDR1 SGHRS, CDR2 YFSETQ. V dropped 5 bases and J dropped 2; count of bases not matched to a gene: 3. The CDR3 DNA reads TGCGCCAGCAGGGCACTAGCGGGAAACACCGGGGAGCTGTTTTTT. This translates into CASRALAGNTGELFF.

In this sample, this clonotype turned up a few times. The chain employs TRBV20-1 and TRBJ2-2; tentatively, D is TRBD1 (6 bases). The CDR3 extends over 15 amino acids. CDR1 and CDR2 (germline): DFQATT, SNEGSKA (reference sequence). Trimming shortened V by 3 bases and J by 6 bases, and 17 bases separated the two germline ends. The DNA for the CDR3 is TGCAGTGCTAGCTCGGGACAAGTTATGCCCGGGGAGCTGTTTTTT. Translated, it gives CSASSGQVMPGELFF.

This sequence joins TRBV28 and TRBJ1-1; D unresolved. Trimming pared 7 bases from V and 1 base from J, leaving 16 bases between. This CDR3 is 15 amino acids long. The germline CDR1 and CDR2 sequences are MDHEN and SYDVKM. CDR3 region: CASTPSGTWNTEAFF. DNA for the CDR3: TGTGCCAGCACCCCCAGTGGTACCTGGAACACTGAAGCTTTCTTT.

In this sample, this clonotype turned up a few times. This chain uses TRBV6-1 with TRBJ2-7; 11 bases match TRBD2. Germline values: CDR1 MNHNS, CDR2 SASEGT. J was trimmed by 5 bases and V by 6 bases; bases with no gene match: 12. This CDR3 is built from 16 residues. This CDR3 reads CASSPLGRLAGNEQYF. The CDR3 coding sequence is TGTGCCAGCAGCCCATTAGGGAGACTAGCGGGAAACGAGCAGTACTTC.

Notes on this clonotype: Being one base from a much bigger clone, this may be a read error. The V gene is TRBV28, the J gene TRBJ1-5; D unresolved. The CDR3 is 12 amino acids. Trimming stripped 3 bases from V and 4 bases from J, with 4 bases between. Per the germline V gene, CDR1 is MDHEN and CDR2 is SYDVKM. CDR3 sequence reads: CASSFLNQPQHF. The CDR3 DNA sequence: TGTGCCAGCAGTTTCCTGAATCAGCCCCAGCATTTT. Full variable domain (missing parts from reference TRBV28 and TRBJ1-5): DVKVTQSSRYLVKRTGEKVFLECVQDMDHENMFWYRQDPGLGLRLIYFSYDVKMKEKGDIPEGYSVSREKKERFSLILESASTNQTSMYLCASSFLNQPQHFGDGTRLSIL.

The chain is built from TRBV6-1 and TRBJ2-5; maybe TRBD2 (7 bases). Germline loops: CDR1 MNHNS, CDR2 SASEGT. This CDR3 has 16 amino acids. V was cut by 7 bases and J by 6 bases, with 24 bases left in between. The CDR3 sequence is CASNIRGGAAGKTQYF. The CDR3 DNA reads TGTGCCAGCAACATACGTGGGGGGGCGGCTGGAAAGACCCAGTACTTC.

The DNA of the CDR3 is TGTGCCAGCAGCCAGGGAACAGGGGGCTCCTTCGGAGATACGCAGTATTTT. As protein: CASSQGTGGSFGDTQYF. The gene calls are TRBV3-1 and TRBJ2-3; 9 nucleotides line up with TRBD1. In germline, CDR1 is LGHDT, CDR2 YNNKEL (reference sequence). There are 17 residues in the CDR3. V lost 3 bases and J lost 5; bases outside the gene matches: 12.

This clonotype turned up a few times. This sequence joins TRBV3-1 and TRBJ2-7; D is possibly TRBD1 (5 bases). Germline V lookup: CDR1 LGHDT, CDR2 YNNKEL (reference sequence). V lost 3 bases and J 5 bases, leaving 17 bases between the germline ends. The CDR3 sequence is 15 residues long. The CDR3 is CASSHYRTRGDEQYF. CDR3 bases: TGTGCCAGCAGCCACTATCGGACAAGGGGTGACGAGCAGTACTTC.

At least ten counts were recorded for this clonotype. The CDR3 sequence is CASSLGVGQLQETQYF. The CDR3 DNA sequence: TGCGCCAGCAGCTTGGGAGTCGGGCAGCTCCAAGAGACCCAGTACTTC. This chain joins TRBV5-1 and TRBJ2-5, with no clear D. Trimming stripped 0 bases from V and 1 base from J, with 13 bases between. The CDR3 extends over 16 amino acids. The germline gives CDR1 SGHRS, CDR2 YFSETQ.

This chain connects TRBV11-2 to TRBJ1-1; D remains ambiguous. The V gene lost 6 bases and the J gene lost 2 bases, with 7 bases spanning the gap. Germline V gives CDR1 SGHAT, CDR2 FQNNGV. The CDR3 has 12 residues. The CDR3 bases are TGTGCCAGCAGACTACTAAACACTGAAGCTTTCTTT. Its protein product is CASRLLNTEAFF.

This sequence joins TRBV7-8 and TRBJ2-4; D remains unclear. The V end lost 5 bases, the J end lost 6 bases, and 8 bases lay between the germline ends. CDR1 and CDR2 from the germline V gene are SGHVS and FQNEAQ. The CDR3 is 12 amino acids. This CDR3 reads CASSTLSNIQYF. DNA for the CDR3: TGTGCCAGCAGCACCTTATCAAACATTCAGTACTTC.

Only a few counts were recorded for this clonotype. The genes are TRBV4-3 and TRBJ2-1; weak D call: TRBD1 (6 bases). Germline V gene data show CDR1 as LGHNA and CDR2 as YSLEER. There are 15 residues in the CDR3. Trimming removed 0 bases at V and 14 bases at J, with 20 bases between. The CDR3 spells CASSQEPMARGHEFF. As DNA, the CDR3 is TGCGCCAGCAGCCAAGAGCCTATGGCAAGGGGACATGAGTTCTTC.

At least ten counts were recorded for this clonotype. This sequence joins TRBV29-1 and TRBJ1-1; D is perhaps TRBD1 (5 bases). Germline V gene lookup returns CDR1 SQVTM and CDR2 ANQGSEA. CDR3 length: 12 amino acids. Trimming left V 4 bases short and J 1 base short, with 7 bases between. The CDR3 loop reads CSVGRGNTEAFF. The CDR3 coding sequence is TGCAGCGTTGGGAGGGGGAACACTGAAGCTTTCTTT.